The sequence of this T cell receptor beta chain was determined in a study of blood T cell repertoires in COVID-19. Turning to the study itself: Sites in the United States, Italy and Spain provided acute and convalescent COVID-19 samples.

Looked up from germline, CDR1 is SGHAT and CDR2 is FQNNGV. This CDR3 region has 16 residues. V was trimmed by 2 bases and J by 3 bases, leaving 14 bases between them. There are a few counts of this clone. In the source study's methods: Amplified reference gene primers provided the basis for estimating nucleated cell counts. Some clones are missing from TCRdb's copy, which holds only in-frame ones; the method was immunoSEQ multiplex PCR. That table supplies the V and J calls and clone size; D and trimming were determined from the DNA. The repertoire has roughly 26,000 clones, approximately 66% of them found once; the top ten carry 7.3%.

The source is a man aged 55 to 69 with active or convalescent COVID-19. This sequence joins TRBV11-2 and TRBJ1-3; perhaps TRBD1 as D (6 bases). The sample consisted of peripheral blood. Written as DNA, the CDR3 is TGTGCCAGCAGCTTAATCCGGGGGGCTTTTGGAAACACCATATATTTT. Translation gives CASSLIRGAFGNTIYF.